This T cell receptor (beta chain) was retrieved from a study of graft-versus-host responses after intestinal transplantation. Study-wide background: The transplants performed in recipients were multivisceral, liver-intestinal, or isolated intestinal. The recipients all started with anti-thymocyte globulin induction and then took tacrolimus and steroids for around 3 years.

Overall study findings and caveats: The study associated peak circulating GvH clone levels with early post-transplant HvG declines.

Repertoires were generated with immunoSEQ multiplex PCR, while TCRdb's copy carries only in-frame clones and drops some. The repertoire includes 85,000 to 130,000 clones, approximately 84% of them detected once, and approximately 0.88% sits in the top ten. This clone was found once. Its matching antigen is unknown. This specimen consisted of unstimulated CD4+ T cells sorted from spleen or lymph node cells, obtained before intestinal transplant. The receptor was isolated from a human donor who received an intestinal transplant.

The CDR3 DNA is TGTGCCAGCAGCTTAGGGCTTAGTCTCCTCACAGATACGCAGTATTTT. This gives the protein CASSLGLSLLTDTQYF. The J gene is TRBJ2-3, the V gene TRBV11-1; no reliable D call. The CDR3 length is 16 residues. V lost 1 base, J lost 2 bases, and 13 bases lay in between. Per the germline V gene, CDR1 is SGHAT and CDR2 is FQDESV (reference sequence).